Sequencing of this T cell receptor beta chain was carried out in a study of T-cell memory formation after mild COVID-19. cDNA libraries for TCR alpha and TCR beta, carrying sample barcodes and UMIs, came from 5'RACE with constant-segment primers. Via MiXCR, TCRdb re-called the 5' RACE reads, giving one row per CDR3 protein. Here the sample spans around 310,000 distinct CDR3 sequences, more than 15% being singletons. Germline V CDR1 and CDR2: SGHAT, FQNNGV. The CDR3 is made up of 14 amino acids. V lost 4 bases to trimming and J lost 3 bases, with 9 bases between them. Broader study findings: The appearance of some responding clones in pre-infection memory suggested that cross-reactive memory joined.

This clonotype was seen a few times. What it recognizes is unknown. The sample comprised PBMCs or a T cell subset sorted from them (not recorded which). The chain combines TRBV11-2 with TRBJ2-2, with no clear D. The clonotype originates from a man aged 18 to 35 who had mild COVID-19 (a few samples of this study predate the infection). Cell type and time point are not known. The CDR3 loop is CASSSRTYTGELFF. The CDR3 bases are TGTGCCAGCAGCTCTAGGACGTACACCGGGGAGCTGTTTTTT.